This T cell receptor beta chain was found in a study of T-cell reconstitution after alpha-beta-depleted transplantation in children. Preparation of the TCRbeta library used unique molecular identifiers. Via MiXCR, TCRdb re-called the PCR reads, giving one row per CDR3 protein. This sample has some 300,000 distinct CDR3 sequences, with 10% found just once. About this clonotype: Its antigen is still unknown.

Overall study results and limits: Once a year had passed after transplant, T-cell counts and diversity came mostly from newly produced T cells.

The V segment lost 5 bases and the J segment 9 bases; nucleotides outside the gene matches: 10. CDR3 length: 16 amino acids. Germline lookup yields CDR1 SGHTA and CDR2 FQGNSA. The chain employs TRBV7-2 and TRBJ2-1, with 13 bases aligning to TRBD2. Sequenced here: PBMCs, sampled before TCRalphabeta/CD19-depleted stem cell transplant. The receptor was derived from a boy in the first two years of life with acute myeloid leukemia, due to receive a stem cell transplant. CDR3 in amino acids: CASSPRTSGGALEQFF. In DNA form, the CDR3 reads TGTGCCAGCAGCCCTAGAACTAGCGGGGGGGCGCTTGAGCAGTTCTTC.